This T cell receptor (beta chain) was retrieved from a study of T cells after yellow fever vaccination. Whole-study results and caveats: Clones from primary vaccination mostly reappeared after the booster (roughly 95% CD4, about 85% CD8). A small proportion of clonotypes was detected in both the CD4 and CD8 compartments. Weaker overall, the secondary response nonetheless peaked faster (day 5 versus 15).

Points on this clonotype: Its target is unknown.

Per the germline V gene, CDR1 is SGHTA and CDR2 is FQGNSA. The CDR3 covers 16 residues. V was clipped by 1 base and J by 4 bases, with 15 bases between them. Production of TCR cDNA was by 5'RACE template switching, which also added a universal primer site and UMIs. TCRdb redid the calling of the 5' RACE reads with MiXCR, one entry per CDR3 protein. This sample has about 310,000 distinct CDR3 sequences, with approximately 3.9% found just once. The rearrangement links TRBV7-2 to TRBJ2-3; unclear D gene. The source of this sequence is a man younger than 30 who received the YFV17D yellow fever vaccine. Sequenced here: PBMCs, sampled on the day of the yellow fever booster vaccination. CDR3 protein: CASSLDRIVYPDTQYF. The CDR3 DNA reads TGTGCCAGCAGCTTAGATCGGATAGTCTACCCAGATACGCAGTATTTT.